This T cell receptor beta chain was sequenced in a study of beta chain features in type 1 diabetes. Broader study findings: Moderately but significantly shorter TCRB CDR3s were found in Type 1 diabetes patients in all four CD4+ subsets.

Notes on this clone: Its antigen is still unknown.

The entirety of the isolated RNA underwent reverse transcription, so expressed TCRB transcripts were sequenced. Clones were read by immunoSEQ multiplex PCR, and TCRdb kept only the in-frame ones, dropping some. The sample has under 300,000 clones, around 24% seen once. The specimen was naive CD4+ T cells from blood. The receptor's source is a woman aged 25 to 39 with type 1 diabetes.

The CDR3 DNA is TGTGCCAGCAGGACTAGCGGGAGGGCACAGACCCAGTACTTC. It encodes CASRTSGRAQTQYF. J is TRBJ2-5 and V is TRBV27; 14 nucleotides agree with TRBD2. Germline V gives CDR1 MNHEY, CDR2 SMNVEV (reference sequence). This CDR3 has 14 amino acids. The V and J ends lost 6 bases and 6 bases, in that order; junction bases with no gene match: 3.